This TCR beta chain was found in a study of CD8+ T cells in alopecia areata. Findings and limits, study-wide: Relative to normal scalp, lesional scalp, especially alopecia totalis/universalis, showed higher clonality. Sequences from scalp samples also cover resident alphabeta T cells of normal skin.

In regard to this clone: Its matching antigen is unknown. It is likely a read error: a sequence one base away is far more abundant.

Germline V lookup: CDR1 GTSNPN, CDR2 SVGIG (reference sequence). This CDR3 comprises 13 residues. V gave up 8 bases and J gave up 5 bases, with 16 bases separating them. A FACSAria was used to sort CD4+ and CD8+ T cells. These cells came from PBMCs. TCR sequencing used cDNA made by reverse transcription of extracted RNA. The assay was immunoSEQ multiplex PCR, and TCRdb's table has in-frame clones only and misses some. The data contain some 180,000 clones, roughly 56% of them seen just once; the ten biggest clones take up roughly 5%. The clonotype was recovered from a human donor in good health. V gene TRBV30 combines with J gene TRBJ2-1; D remains ambiguous. Material: CD8+ T cells sorted from blood. The CDR3 here is CASSQELHNEQFF. Written as DNA, the CDR3 is TGTGCCAGCAGCCAAGAACTGCACAATGAGCAGTTCTTC.